A single TCR beta chain is shown here with its context. Its antigen is currently unknown. The length of the CDR3 is 13 residues. Germline CDR1 is MNHEY and CDR2 is SVGEGT. Deletions cut 7 bases from V and 1 base from J, with 10 bases between. These data come from a study of T cell repertoires in cytomegalovirus infection. As for the study in general: Public TCR beta signature analysis indicated the presence of both CMV infection and matching HLA type. Whole-study findings and limits: HLA-C-restricted TCR beta clonotypes specific for CMV led the ex vivo response. Public TCR beta family frequency separated CMV-and-HLA carriers, including in an independent cohort.

TCRdb re-called the reads through MiXCR, storing one row per CDR3 protein. The sample carries some 220,000 distinct CDR3 sequences, around 6.2% recorded once. Source material: PBMCs. This receptor was identified in a human donor in good health (CMV status not recorded). Some clones in this sample may be carry-over from other donors' samples. The chain has TRBV6-2 or TRBV6-3 and TRBJ1-1; tentative D call: TRBD1 (6 bases). This CDR3 is CASTDRQNTEAFF. CDR3 nucleotide sequence: TGTGCCAGCACGGACAGACAGAACACTGAAGCTTTCTTT.